This T cell receptor (beta chain) comes out of a study of shared clonotypes between healthy human individuals. V lost 1 base and J lost 1, with 7 bases in between. The CDR3 is made up of 15 amino acids. Germline values: CDR1 SGHAT, CDR2 FQNNGV. Generated by immunoSEQ multiplex PCR, the TCRdb table keeps only in-frame clones and is missing some. The table shows about 470,000 clones, with 70% to 80% occurring only once. Donors had no recently reported acute infections or vaccinations and were HIV-negative. The clonotype comes from a woman aged 40-49 years in good health. Some clones in this sample may be carry-over from other donors' samples. The source material was PBMCs. The chain links TRBV11-2 to TRBJ2-2, with D unclear. The DNA of the CDR3 is TGTGCCAGCAGCTTAGTTGGGTGGAACACCGGGGAGCTGTTTTTT. This translates into CASSLVGWNTGELFF.